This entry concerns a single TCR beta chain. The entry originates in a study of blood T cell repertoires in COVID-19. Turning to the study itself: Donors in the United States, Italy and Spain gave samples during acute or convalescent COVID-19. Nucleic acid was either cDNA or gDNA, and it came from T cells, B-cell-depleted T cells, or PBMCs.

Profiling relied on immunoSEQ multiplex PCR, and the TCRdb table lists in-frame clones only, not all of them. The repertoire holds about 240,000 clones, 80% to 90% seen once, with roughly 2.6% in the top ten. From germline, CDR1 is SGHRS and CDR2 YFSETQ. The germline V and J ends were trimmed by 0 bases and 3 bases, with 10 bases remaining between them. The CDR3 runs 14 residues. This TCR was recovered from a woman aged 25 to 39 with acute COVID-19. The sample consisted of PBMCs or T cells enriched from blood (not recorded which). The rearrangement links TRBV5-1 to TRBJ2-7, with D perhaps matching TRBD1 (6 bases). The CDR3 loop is CASSLVTGDYEQYF. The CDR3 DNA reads TGCGCCAGCAGCTTGGTGACAGGAGACTACGAGCAGTACTTC.